One sample yielded the 2 T cell receptor beta chains listed below, sequenced in a study of blood T cell repertoires in COVID-19. TCRdb's table, derived via immunoSEQ multiplex PCR, lists solely in-frame clones and lacks some. Of roughly 160,000 clones listed, about 86% are singletons. Specimen: peripheral blood. The source is a man in his fifties or sixties with acute or convalescent COVID-19.

This clone has just one count. V and J are TRBV30 and TRBJ1-5; D is perhaps TRBD1 (6 bases). Germline V CDR1 and CDR2: GTSNPN, SVGIG (reference sequence). Trimming removed 3 bases from V and 5 bases from J, with 11 bases in between. The length of the CDR3 is 13 residues. CDR3 loop: CAWSRQADQPQHF. CDR3 sequence (DNA): TGTGCCTGGAGCCGACAGGCGGATCAGCCCCAGCATTTT.

The V call is TRBV27, the J call TRBJ1-2; no clear D. Deletions cut 7 bases from V and 0 bases from J, with 18 bases between. Germline loops: CDR1 MNHEY, CDR2 SMNVEV (reference sequence). The CDR3 runs to 16 residues. CDR3 DNA: TGTGCCAGCAACTCAAATGGAGGGAGAGCTAACTATGGCTACACCTTC. This encodes CASNSNGGRANYGYTF.